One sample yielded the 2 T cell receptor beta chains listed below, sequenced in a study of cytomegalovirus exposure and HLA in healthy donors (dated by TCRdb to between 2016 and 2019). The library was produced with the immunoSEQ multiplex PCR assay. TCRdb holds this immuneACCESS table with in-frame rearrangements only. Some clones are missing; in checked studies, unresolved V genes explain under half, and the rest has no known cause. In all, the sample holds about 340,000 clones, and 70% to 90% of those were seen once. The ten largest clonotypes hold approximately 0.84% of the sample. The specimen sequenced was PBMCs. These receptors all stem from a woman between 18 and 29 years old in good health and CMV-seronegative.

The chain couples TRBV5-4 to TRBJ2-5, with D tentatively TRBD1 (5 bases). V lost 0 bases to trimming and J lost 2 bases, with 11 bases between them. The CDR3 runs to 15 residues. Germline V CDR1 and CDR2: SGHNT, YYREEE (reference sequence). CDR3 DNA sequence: TGTGCCAGCAGCTTGGCTACAGGACCTCAAGAGACCCAGTACTTC. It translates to CASSLATGPQETQYF.

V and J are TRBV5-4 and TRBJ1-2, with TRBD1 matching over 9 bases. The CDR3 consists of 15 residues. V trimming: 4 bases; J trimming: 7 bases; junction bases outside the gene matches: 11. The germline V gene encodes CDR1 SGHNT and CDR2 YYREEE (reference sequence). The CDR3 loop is CASSPWDRESSGYTF. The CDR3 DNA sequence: TGTGCCAGCAGCCCGTGGGACAGGGAGTCCTCTGGCTACACCTTC. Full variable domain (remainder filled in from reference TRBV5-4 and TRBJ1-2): ETGVTQSPTHLIKTRGQQVTLRCSSQSGHNTVSWYQQALGQGPQFIFQYYREEENGRGNFPPRFSGLQFPNYSSELNVNALELDDSALYLCASSPWDRESSGYTFGSGTRLTVV.